These T cell receptor beta chains were read from a single sample in a study of cytomegalovirus exposure and HLA in healthy donors. The protocol was immunoSEQ multiplex PCR, while the TCRdb copy is restricted to in-frame clones and leaves out a portion. The sample contains over 150,000 clones, 82% of which appear only once. Sequencing was carried out using PBMCs. These receptors all come from a boy aged 2 to 10 in good health and CMV-seronegative. Each CDR3 is given with its conserved first and last residue. Fields, in order: CDR3 protein, CDR3 DNA, J gene, clone size, D gene, V gene. A D gene is named only where the DNA matches it firmly. Clone size is shown for a subset of rows, as once, few, many or a class of expanded clone.

CASSQDPVRNTEAFF | TGCGCCAGCAGCCAAGACCCCGTGAGGAACACTGAAGCTTTCTTT | TRBJ1-1 | - | - | TRBV4-3
CASSLGTPMGSQYF | TGTGCCAGCAGCCTAGGGACACCGATGGGGTCTCAGTACTTC | TRBJ2-7 | few | - | TRBV7-8
CATIEFLPGGGNNYGYTF | TGTGCCACCATTGAGTTCTTACCTGGGGGGGGAAATAACTATGGCTACACCTTC | TRBJ1-2 | - | - | TRBV6-1
CASSFGGSSGNTIYF | TGTGCCAGCAGTTTCGGCGGAAGCTCTGGAAACACCATATATTTT | TRBJ1-3 | few | - | TRBV6-6
CASTPGQGGGDTQYF | TGTGCCAGTACCCCAGGACAGGGAGGCGGAGATACGCAGTATTTT | TRBJ2-3 | - | TRBD1 | TRBV19
CASSRTRVSPGELFF | TGTGCCAGCAGCCGGACTAGAGTGTCTCCCGGGGAGCTGTTTTTT | TRBJ2-2 | - | TRBD2 | TRBV7-2
CASVGELYGYGYTF | TGTGCCAGCGTCGGGGAGTTATACGGATATGGCTACACCTTC | TRBJ1-2 | few | - | TRBV7-2
CANTLPGQEYEQYF | TGTGCCAACACACTACCGGGACAGGAGTACGAGCAGTACTTC | TRBJ2-7 | - | TRBD1 | TRBV6-6
CASSLEGGGGYEQYF | TGTGCCAGCAGCTTGGAGGGCGGGGGGGGGTACGAGCAGTACTTC | TRBJ2-7 | - | TRBD2 | TRBV5-4
CASSERQGALDEQFF | TGTGCCAGCAGCGAAAGACAGGGGGCGTTGGATGAGCAGTTCTTC | TRBJ2-1 | - | TRBD1 | TRBV9
CASSYTQGMGFF | TGTGCCAGCAGTTACACACAGGGAATGGGTTTCTTT | TRBJ1-1 | once | - | TRBV6-6
CASSVGGGLNTEAFF | TGTGCCAGCAGCGTAGGAGGGGGCCTTAACACTGAAGCTTTCTTT | TRBJ1-1 | - | TRBD1 | TRBV9
CAISTGDPVHEQYF | TGTGCCATCAGTACAGGAGACCCGGTTCACGAGCAGTACTTC | TRBJ2-7 | few | - | TRBV10-3
CASSLGQSYNEQFF | TGCGCCAGCAGCTTGGGGCAGTCCTACAATGAGCAGTTCTTC | TRBJ2-1 | - | - | TRBV5-1
CASSPPGIRGQPEAFF | TGTGCCAGCTCACCACCCGGGATAAGGGGGCAACCTGAAGCTTTCTTT | TRBJ1-1 | - | TRBD1 | TRBV18
CASSAPGQGFGNTIYF | TGTGCCAGCAGCGCCCCGGGACAGGGGTTTGGAAACACCATATATTTT | TRBJ1-3 | - | TRBD1 | TRBV7-2
CASTTAGWQETQYF | TGTGCCAGTACTACGGCGGGGTGGCAAGAGACCCAGTACTTC | TRBJ2-5 | - | - | TRBV5-4
CASSRPQGALPYGYTF | TGTGCCAGCAGCAGACCCCAGGGGGCTCTTCCCTATGGCTACACCTTC | TRBJ1-2 | - | TRBD1 | TRBV11-2
CASSTGSSGGNIQYF | TGTGCCAGCAGCACCGGGTCTAGCGGGGGTAACATTCAGTACTTC | TRBJ2-4 | - | TRBD2 | TRBV7-2
CASSSQGDTEAFF | TGTGCCAGCAGCTCCCAGGGTGACACTGAAGCTTTCTTT | TRBJ1-1 | - | - | TRBV5-5
CASSVHYTGELFF | TGTGCCAGCAGCGTCCATTACACCGGGGAGCTGTTTTTT | TRBJ2-2 | - | - | TRBV9
CASSSVRTNGELFF | TGTGCCAGCAGTTCGGTGCGGACAAACGGGGAGCTGTTTTTT | TRBJ2-2 | - | - | TRBV6-5
CASSYPQDRKLFF | TGTGCCAGCAGTTACCCGCAAGACAGGAAACTGTTTTTT | TRBJ1-4 | - | - | TRBV6-6
CASSLQGANTEAFF | TGTGCCAGCAGTTTACAGGGGGCTAACACTGAAGCTTTCTTT | TRBJ1-1 | few | TRBD1 | TRBV27
CAWSVLQGGTEAFF | TGTGCCTGGAGTGTCCTGCAGGGAGGCACTGAAGCTTTCTTT | TRBJ1-1 | - | - | TRBV30
CASSLGTGEMANQPQHF | TGCGCCAGCAGCTTAGGGACAGGGGAAATGGCTAATCAGCCCCAGCATTTT | TRBJ1-5 | - | TRBD1 | TRBV5-1
CASSSGQASLGNTEAFF | TGTGCCAGCAGCTCCGGACAGGCGAGTCTCGGGAACACTGAAGCTTTCTTT | TRBJ1-1 | - | TRBD1 | TRBV7-2
CASRELDRPYGYTF | TGTGCCAGCAGAGAATTGGACAGGCCCTATGGCTACACCTTC | TRBJ1-2 | - | TRBD1 | TRBV6-1
CASSQRGGNTIYF | TGTGCCAGCAGCCAAAGGGGGGGAAACACCATATATTTT | TRBJ1-3 | - | - | TRBV6-5
CASSPEAGRLETQYF | TGTGCCAGCAGCCCCGAAGCAGGGAGGTTGGAGACCCAGTACTTC | TRBJ2-5 | - | - | TRBV7-2
CASSQAAGGYPYF | TGTGCCAGCAGCCAGGCCGCCGGGGGGTACCCGTACTTC | TRBJ2-7 | - | TRBD2 | TRBV5-6
CASSWGGISNTGELFF | TGTGCCAGCAGCTGGGGGGGCATATCGAACACCGGGGAGCTGTTTTTT | TRBJ2-2 | - | - | TRBV5-6
CASSHSGGGYNEQFF | TGCGCCAGCAGCCATAGCGGGGGGGGGTACAATGAGCAGTTCTTC | TRBJ2-1 | few | TRBD2 | TRBV5-1
CASSQDLRNTEAFF | TGTGCCAGCAGCCAAGACTTGAGGAACACTGAAGCTTTCTTT | TRBJ1-1 | - | - | TRBV4-2
CASSYGGGELFF | TGTGCCAGCAGCTACGGGGGCGGGGAGCTGTTTTTT | TRBJ2-2 | - | - | TRBV7-2
CASSFRGEAFF | TGTGCCAGCAGCTTCAGGGGTGAAGCTTTCTTT | TRBJ1-1 | - | - | TRBV7-9
CASSDGGMNTEAFF | TGTGCCAGCAGTGATGGGGGGATGAACACTGAAGCTTTCTTT | TRBJ1-1 | - | - | TRBV6-4
CASSVDQGAYNEQFF | TGTGCCAGCAGCGTAGATCAGGGGGCCTACAATGAGCAGTTCTTC | TRBJ2-1 | - | TRBD1 | TRBV9
CAWQGNGGGYTF | TGTGCCTGGCAGGGAAATGGTGGCGGCTACACCTTC | TRBJ1-2 | - | - | TRBV30
CASSSSSYNEQFF | TGTGCCAGCTCCTCGAGCTCCTACAATGAGCAGTTCTTC | TRBJ2-1 | once | - | TRBV9